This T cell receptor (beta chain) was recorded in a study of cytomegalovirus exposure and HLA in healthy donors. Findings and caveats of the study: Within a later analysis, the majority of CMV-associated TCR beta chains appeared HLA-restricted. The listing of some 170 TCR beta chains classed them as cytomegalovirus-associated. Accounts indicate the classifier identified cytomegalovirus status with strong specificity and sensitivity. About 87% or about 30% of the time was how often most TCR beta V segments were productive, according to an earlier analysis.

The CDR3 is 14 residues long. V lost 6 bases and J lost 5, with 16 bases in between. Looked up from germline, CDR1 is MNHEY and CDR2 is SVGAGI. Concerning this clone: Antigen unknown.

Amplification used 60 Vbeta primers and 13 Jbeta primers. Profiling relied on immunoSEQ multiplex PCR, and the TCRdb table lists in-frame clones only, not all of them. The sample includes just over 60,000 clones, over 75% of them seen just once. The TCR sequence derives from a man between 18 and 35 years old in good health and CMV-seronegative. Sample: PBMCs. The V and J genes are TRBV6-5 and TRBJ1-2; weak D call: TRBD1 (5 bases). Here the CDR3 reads CASSPGLRNYGYTF. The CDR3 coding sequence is TGTGCCAGCAGCCCGGGACTCCGCAATTATGGCTACACCTTC.